One and the same sample provided the 10 T cell receptor beta chains below, sequenced in a study of molecular identifiers for immune sequencing clone quantification. TCRdb itself ran the PCR reads through MiXCR, one entry per CDR3 protein. The sample records about 320,000 distinct CDR3 sequences, roughly a quarter being singletons. The sequenced material came from naive CD8+ T cells from blood, with Jurkat cell RNA spiked in. Indicated subset: FACS-sorted CD8+CD4-CCR7+CD45RA+ naive T cells. The receptors were sampled from a human donor in good health. Some libraries in this study had Jurkat cell RNA spiked in.

This clonotype was observed at least ten times. This sequence joins TRBV2 and TRBJ2-3, with 7 bases aligning to TRBD2. This CDR3 is 16 amino acids long. Germline trimming cut 8 bases from V and 0 bases from J; bases unmatched to any gene: 11. The V gene's germline CDR1 is SNHLY and CDR2 FYNNEI. In DNA form, the CDR3 reads TGTGCCAGCCATGATCCGGGACTAACTAGCACAGATACGCAGTATTTT. Translation gives CASHDPGLTSTDTQYF.

In this sample, this clonotype turned up many times. The chain is built from TRBV7-7 and TRBJ2-3; D unresolved. This CDR3 spans 13 amino acids. The V gene's germline CDR1 is SSHAT and CDR2 FNYEAQ (reference sequence). The ends were cut back, 4 bases at V and 3 bases at J, with 8 bases in the middle. CDR3 nucleotide sequence: TGTGCCAGCAGCTCACATTTGACAGATACGCAGTATTTT. It yields the protein CASSSHLTDTQYF.

Many counts were recorded for this clonotype. The chain employs TRBV7-9 and TRBJ2-3, with TRBD1 as a possible D gene (7 bases). Germline V gene lookup returns CDR1 SEHNR and CDR2 FQNEAQ (reference sequence). V lost 1 base to trimming and J lost 0 bases, with 11 bases between them. The CDR3 is made up of 16 amino acids. DNA of the CDR3: TGTGCCAGCAGCTTAGTACAGGGGAGGAGCACAGATACGCAGTATTTT. Amino acids: CASSLVQGRSTDTQYF.

The rearrangement uses TRBV9 and TRBJ1-3; D is ambiguous. V lost 3 bases and J lost 0, with 16 bases in between. Germline V gives CDR1 SGDLS, CDR2 YYNGEE. This CDR3 spans 17 amino acids. The CDR3 DNA sequence: TGTGCCAGCAGCGCCCAAAATCTAGCAAGCTCTGGAAACACCATATATTTT. This sequence encodes CASSAQNLASSGNTIYF.

This clonotype appeared a few times. The chain joins TRBV21-1 to TRBJ1-5; the table assigns TRBD1, which was not confirmed against the DNA. TRBV21-1 is a pseudogene segment. The CDR3 is 15 amino acids. CDR3 nucleotides: TGTGCCAGCATACCTTCAGACAGGTCAAATCAGCCCCAGCATTTT. Its translation is CASIPSDRSNQPQHF.

The sample holds many counts of this clonotype. This chain joins TRBV7-3 and TRBJ2-3; 9 nucleotides match TRBD1. The CDR3 contains 17 residues. J lost 5 bases, V lost 4 bases, and 13 bases had no gene match. CDR1 and CDR2 from the germline V gene are SGHTA and FQGTGA. CDR3 loop: CASSSATGGIEGDTQYF. DNA for the CDR3: TGTGCCAGCAGCTCCGCGACAGGGGGAATTGAAGGAGATACGCAGTATTTT.

For this clonotype: This may stem from a read error, because a much larger clone lies one nucleotide away. This chain connects TRBV9 to TRBJ1-4, with D possibly being TRBD1 (5 bases). CDR3 length equals 15 residues. Germline V gene data show CDR1 as SGDLS and CDR2 as YYNGEE. CDR3 sequence: CVSSGDGVMGEKLFF. CDR3 bases: TGTGTCAGCAGCGGGGACGGGGTTATGGGTGAAAAACTGTTTTTT.

This clonotype was seen at least ten times. V usage is TRBV7-2 and J usage is TRBJ1-6, with D perhaps TRBD1 (6 bases). V gave up 6 bases and J gave up 0 bases, with 15 bases separating them. Germline lookup yields CDR1 SGHTA and CDR2 FQGNSA. The CDR3 extends over 17 amino acids. CDR3 amino acids: CASSRRQEDSYNSPLHF. CDR3 bases: TGTGCCAGCAGTCGTCGACAGGAGGACTCCTATAATTCACCCCTCCACTTT.

This clonotype was recorded once. This may arise from a read error, as a much more abundant clone is one base away. V is TRBV5-3 and J is TRBJ2-7, with 9 bases matching TRBD1. TRBV5-3 is known as an ORF, though its function is uncertain. The CDR3 runs 15 residues. For the CDR3, the DNA is TGTACCAGCAGCTCGCGTGGGACAGGGTCCTACGAGCAGTACTTC. Translated, it gives CTSSSRGTGSYEQYF.

The sample holds a few counts of this clonotype. The chain links TRBV7-2 to TRBJ2-3; 8 bases match TRBD2. The CDR3 extends over 14 amino acids. The ends lost 5 bases at V and 2 bases at J; junction bases unmatched: 3. Per the germline V gene, CDR1 is SGHTA and CDR2 is FQGNSA. CDR3 sequence reads: CASSRTSLTDTQYF. Here the CDR3 DNA reads TGTGCCAGCAGCCGGACTAGCCTCACAGATACGCAGTATTTT.